The next 10 T cell receptor beta chains were all read from a single sample in a study of CD8 T cells in Susac syndrome. RNA, at roughly 0.45 to 1 ug, was reverse transcribed with random hexamers. TCRdb reprocessed the immunoSEQ multiplex PCR reads via MiXCR and lists one record per CDR3 protein. The data show 150,000 to 200,000 distinct CDR3 sequences, nearly 95% seen once. Input material: CD4+ T cells from PBMCs. These receptors were taken from a human donor with multiple sclerosis.

V gene TRBV20-1 combines with J gene TRBJ1-5; tentative D call: TRBD1 (5 bases). Per the germline V gene, CDR1 is DFQATT and CDR2 is SNEGSKA (reference sequence). This CDR3 has 16 residues. The ends were cut back, 0 bases at V and 6 bases at J, with 18 bases in the middle. In DNA, the CDR3 is TGCAGTGCTAGAGATCGTCGCCAGGGAACAGGTCAGCCCCAGCATTTT. This sequence encodes CSARDRRQGTGQPQHF.

This chain uses TRBV20-1 with TRBJ2-3; 7 bases map to TRBD2. Germline V gives CDR1 DFQATT, CDR2 SNEGSKA (reference sequence). The trim removed 4 bases at V and 2 bases at J, leaving 9 bases unmatched. There are 15 residues in the CDR3. CDR3 residues: CSATLRLASTDTQYF. The CDR3 region has the DNA TGCAGTGCTACCCTCCGACTAGCCTCCACAGATACGCAGTATTTT.

This rearrangement joins TRBV30 to TRBJ2-3; no clear D. V gave up 2 bases and J gave up 0 bases, with 3 bases separating them. The germline V gene has CDR1 GTSNPN and CDR2 SVGIG (reference sequence). This CDR3 region has 12 residues. The CDR3 nucleotides read TGTGCCTGGAGTCTAAGCACAGATACGCAGTATTTT. It translates to CAWSLSTDTQYF.

The chain combines TRBV29-1 with TRBJ1-2, with 7 positions matching TRBD1. The V and J ends lost 7 bases and 5 bases, in that order; junction bases with no gene match: 19. The CDR3 covers 16 residues. Germline V CDR1 and CDR2: SQVTM, ANQGSEA. This CDR3 is CSATIRTGRGPYGYTF. The DNA of the CDR3 is TGCAGCGCCACTATACGGACAGGACGGGGCCCTTATGGCTACACCTTC.

The chain employs TRBV12-3 or TRBV12-4 and TRBJ2-2; TRBD2 is a possible D gene (6 bases). The CDR3 covers 15 residues. Between the trimmed V and J ends, which lost 4 bases and 4 bases, there was a span of 13 bases. Here the CDR3 reads CASSWRGYGTGELFF. The CDR3 DNA is TGTGCCAGCAGTTGGAGGGGTTATGGCACCGGGGAGCTGTTTTTT.

The CDR3 reads CASSVGGGYSYEQYF. The CDR3 coding sequence is TGTGCCAGCAGCGTAGGTGGCGGGTACTCCTACGAGCAGTACTTC. V usage is TRBV9 and J usage is TRBJ2-7, with D perhaps TRBD2 (5 bases). Trimming took off 0 bases at V and 0 bases at J, with 10 bases between the two ends. The CDR3 totals 15 residues. Germline CDR1 and CDR2: SGDLS and YYNGEE. Combining the CDR3 with reference TRBV9 and TRBJ2-7 gives the whole variable domain DSGVTQTPKHLITATGQRVTLRCSPRSGDLSVYWYQQSLDQGLQFLIQYYNGEERAKGNILERFSAQQFPDLHSELNLSSLELGDSALYFCASSVGGGYSYEQYFGPGTRLTVT.

The gene calls are TRBV29-1 and TRBJ2-5; TRBD1 matches at 10 bases. The J segment lost 7 bases and the V segment lost 4 bases, leaving 9 bases of the junction unmatched. In germline, CDR1 is SQVTM, CDR2 ANQGSEA. This CDR3 comprises 14 residues. CDR3 nucleotide sequence: TGCAGCGTTGGATTGGGACAGGGGAAGGGGACCCAGTACTTC. Protein: CSVGLGQGKGTQYF. Combining the CDR3 with reference TRBV29-1 and TRBJ2-5 gives the whole variable domain SAVISQKPSRDICQRGTSLTIQCQVDSQVTMMFWYRQQPGQSLTLIATANQGSEATYESGFVIDKFPISRPNLTFSTLTVSNMSPEDSSIYLCSVGLGQGKGTQYFGPGTRLLVL.

This rearrangement joins TRBV7-9 to TRBJ2-7, with D possibly matching TRBD1 (5 bases). Trimming removed 3 bases from V and 7 bases from J, with 10 bases in between. The CDR3 length is 12 residues. CDR1 and CDR2 from the germline V gene are SEHNR and FQNEAQ (reference sequence). The CDR3 protein is CASSFSRGEQYF. Here the CDR3 DNA reads TGTGCCAGCAGCTTTTCTAGGGGAGAGCAGTACTTC.

The chain has TRBV29-1 and TRBJ2-3; D remains unclear. Germline V gene sequence: CDR1 SQVTM, CDR2 ANQGSEA. This CDR3 contains 15 residues. Trimming shortened V by 4 bases and J by 0 bases, and 14 bases separated the two germline ends. CDR3 sequence reads: CSVANGLLSTDTQYF. CDR3 bases: TGCAGCGTTGCAAATGGTCTGCTAAGCACAGATACGCAGTATTTT.

V gene TRBV6-1 combines with J gene TRBJ1-2, with 8 bases fitting TRBD1. This CDR3 has 15 amino acids. V trimming: 4 bases; J trimming: 8 bases; junction bases outside the gene matches: 12. Germline V gene data show CDR1 as MNHNS and CDR2 as SASEGT. The CDR3 is CASSVLRTGIDGYTF. The CDR3 nucleotides read TGTGCCAGCAGTGTCCTCCGGACAGGGATCGACGGCTACACCTTC.